This T cell receptor beta chain was sequenced during a study of blood T cell repertoires in COVID-19. At the level of the study: Sites in the United States, Italy and Spain provided acute and convalescent COVID-19 samples. T cells, B-cell-depleted T cells, or PBMCs provided the cDNA or gDNA that served as material.

Profiling relied on immunoSEQ multiplex PCR, and the TCRdb table lists in-frame clones only, not all of them. There are approximately 210,000 clones in the sample; around 80% occur only once, and approximately 10% lies in the top ten. The CDR3 contains 16 residues. The J gene is TRBJ2-1, the V gene TRBV12-2; the table names TRBD2, a call not compared with the DNA. TRBV12-2 corresponds to a pseudogene. Sequenced: peripheral blood. The receptor was isolated from a woman older than 75 with COVID-19, enrolled during active disease. CDR3: CASRGTSGGQRNEQFF. DNA of the CDR3: TGTGCAAGTCGAGGGACTAGCGGGGGCCAACGGAATGAGCAGTTCTTC.